The entry that follows covers one T cell receptor (beta chain) sequence. A J-beta primer mix and a sample-barcoded 5' primer were used in a second PCR of roughly 7 to 12 cycles. TCRdb reanalysed the 5' RACE reads using MiXCR and keeps one entry per CDR3 protein. The sample contains some 730,000 distinct CDR3 sequences, roughly 20% of which appear only once. This CDR3 comprises 18 residues. J lost 2 bases, V lost 8 bases, and 13 bases had no gene match. The data were obtained in a study of blood T cells in healthy people across ages. This sequence joins TRBV12-3 or TRBV12-4 and TRBJ2-1; 12 bases are shared with TRBD2. The TCR originated in a man aged 65-85 years in good health. Sequences were obtained from blood. The CDR3 nucleotides read TGTGCCAGCGAGAAGCGGGGACTAGCGGGCCATACCTACAATGAGCAGTTCTTC. It translates to CASEKRGLAGHTYNEQFF.